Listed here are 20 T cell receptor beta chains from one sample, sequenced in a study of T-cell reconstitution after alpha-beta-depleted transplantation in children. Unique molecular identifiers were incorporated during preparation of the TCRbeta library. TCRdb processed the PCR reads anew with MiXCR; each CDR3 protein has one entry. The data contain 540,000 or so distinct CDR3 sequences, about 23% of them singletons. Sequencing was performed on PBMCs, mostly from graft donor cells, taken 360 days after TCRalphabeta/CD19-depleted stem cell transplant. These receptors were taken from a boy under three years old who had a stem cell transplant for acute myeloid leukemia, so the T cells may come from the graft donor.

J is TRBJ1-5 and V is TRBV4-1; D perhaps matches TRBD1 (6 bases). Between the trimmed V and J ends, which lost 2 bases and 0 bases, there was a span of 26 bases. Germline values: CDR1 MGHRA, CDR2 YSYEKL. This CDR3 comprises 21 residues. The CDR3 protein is CASSQTVWSRGGVFSNQPQHF. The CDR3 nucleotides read TGCGCCAGCAGCCAAACAGTATGGTCAAGAGGGGGGGTATTTAGCAATCAGCCCCAGCATTTT.

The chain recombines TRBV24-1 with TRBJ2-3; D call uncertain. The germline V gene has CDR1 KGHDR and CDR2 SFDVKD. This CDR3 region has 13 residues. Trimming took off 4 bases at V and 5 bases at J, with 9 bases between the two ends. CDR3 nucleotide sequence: TGTGCCACCAGTGAGCGTTTACGAGATACGCAGTATTTT. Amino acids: CATSERLRDTQYF.

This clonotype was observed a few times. Here the CDR3 reads CASIATRAPDTQYF. As DNA, the CDR3 is TGTGCCAGCATCGCGACTAGGGCCCCCGATACGCAGTATTTT. The chain employs TRBV6-1 and TRBJ2-3; the D gene is possibly TRBD2 (6 bases). The CDR3 has 14 residues. Germline CDR1 and CDR2: MNHNS and SASEGT. The V gene lost 7 bases and the J gene lost 6 bases, with 17 bases spanning the gap.

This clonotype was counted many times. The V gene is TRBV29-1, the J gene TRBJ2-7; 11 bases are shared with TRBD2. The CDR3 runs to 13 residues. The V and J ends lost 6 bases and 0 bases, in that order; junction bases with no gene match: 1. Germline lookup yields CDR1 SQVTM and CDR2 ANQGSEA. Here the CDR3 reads CSVGLAASYEQYF. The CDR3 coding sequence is TGCAGCGTGGGACTAGCGGCCTCCTACGAGCAGTACTTC.

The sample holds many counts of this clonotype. CDR3 residues: CSARDLGQGDTEAFF. DNA of the CDR3: TGCAGTGCTAGAGATCTGGGCCAGGGAGACACTGAAGCTTTCTTT. This sequence joins TRBV20-1 and TRBJ1-1, with D possibly TRBD1 on 5 matching bases. The germline V and J ends were trimmed by 0 bases and 3 bases, with 14 bases remaining between them. From germline, CDR1 is DFQATT and CDR2 SNEGSKA (reference sequence). The CDR3 covers 15 residues.

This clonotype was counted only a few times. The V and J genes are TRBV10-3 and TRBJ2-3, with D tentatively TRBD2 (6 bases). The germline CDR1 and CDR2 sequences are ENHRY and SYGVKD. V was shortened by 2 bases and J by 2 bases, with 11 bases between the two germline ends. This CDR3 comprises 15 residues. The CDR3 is CAISEMWGDTDTQYF. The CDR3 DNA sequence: TGTGCCATCAGTGAGATGTGGGGGGACACAGATACGCAGTATTTT.

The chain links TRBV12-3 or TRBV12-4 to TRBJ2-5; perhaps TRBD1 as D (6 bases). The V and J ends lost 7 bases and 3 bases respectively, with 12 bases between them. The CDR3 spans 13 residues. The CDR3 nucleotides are TGTGCCAGCACTCGGGACATTAAAGAGACCCAGTACTTC. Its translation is CASTRDIKETQYF.

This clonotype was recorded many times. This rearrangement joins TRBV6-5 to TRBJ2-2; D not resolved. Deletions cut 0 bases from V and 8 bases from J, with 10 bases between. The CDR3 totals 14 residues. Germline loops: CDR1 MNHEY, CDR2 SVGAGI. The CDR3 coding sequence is TGTGCCAGCAGTTACTCGCTCCGTGGGGGGGAGCTGTTTTTT. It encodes CASSYSLRGGELFF.

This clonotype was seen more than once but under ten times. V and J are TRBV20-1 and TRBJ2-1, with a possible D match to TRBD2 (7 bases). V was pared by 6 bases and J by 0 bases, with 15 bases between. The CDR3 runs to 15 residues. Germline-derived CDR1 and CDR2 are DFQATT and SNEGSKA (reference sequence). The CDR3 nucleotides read TGCAGTGCCAGCCGGCGGGGGCCCTCCTACAATGAGCAGTTCTTC. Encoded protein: CSASRRGPSYNEQFF.

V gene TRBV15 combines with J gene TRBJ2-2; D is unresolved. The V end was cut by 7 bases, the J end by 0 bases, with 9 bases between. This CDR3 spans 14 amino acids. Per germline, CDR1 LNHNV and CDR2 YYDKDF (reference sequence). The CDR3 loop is CATIEHPNTGELFF. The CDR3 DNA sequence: TGTGCCACCATAGAGCACCCGAACACCGGGGAGCTGTTTTTT.

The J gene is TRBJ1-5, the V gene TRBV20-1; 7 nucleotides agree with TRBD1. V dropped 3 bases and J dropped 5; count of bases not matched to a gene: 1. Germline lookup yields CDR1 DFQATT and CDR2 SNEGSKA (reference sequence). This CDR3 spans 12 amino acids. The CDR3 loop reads CSASGTDQPQHF. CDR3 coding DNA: TGCAGTGCTAGTGGGACAGATCAGCCCCAGCATTTT.

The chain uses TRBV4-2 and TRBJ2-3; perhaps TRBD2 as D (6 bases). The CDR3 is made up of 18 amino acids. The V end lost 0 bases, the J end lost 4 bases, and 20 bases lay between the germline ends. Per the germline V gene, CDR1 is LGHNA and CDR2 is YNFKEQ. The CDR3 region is CASSQELITGASPDTQYF. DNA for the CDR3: TGTGCCAGCAGCCAAGAACTAATCACGGGAGCGAGCCCAGATACGCAGTATTTT.

The CDR3: CASSYGTSGGYEQYV. The CDR3 DNA reads as TGTGCCAGCAGTTATGGGACTAGCGGGGGCTACGAGCAGTACGTC. This chain connects TRBV28 to TRBJ2-7; 14 nucleotides match TRBD2. Germline lookup yields CDR1 MDHEN and CDR2 SYDVKM. The CDR3 length is 15 residues. V was clipped by 4 bases and J by 3 bases; unmatched bases: 2.

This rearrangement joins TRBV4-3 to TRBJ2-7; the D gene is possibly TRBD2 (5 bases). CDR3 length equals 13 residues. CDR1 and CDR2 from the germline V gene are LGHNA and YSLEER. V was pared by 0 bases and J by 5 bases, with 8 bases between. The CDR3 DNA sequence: TGCGCCAGCAGCCAAGATTACGGGAACGAGCAGTACTTC. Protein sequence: CASSQDYGNEQYF.

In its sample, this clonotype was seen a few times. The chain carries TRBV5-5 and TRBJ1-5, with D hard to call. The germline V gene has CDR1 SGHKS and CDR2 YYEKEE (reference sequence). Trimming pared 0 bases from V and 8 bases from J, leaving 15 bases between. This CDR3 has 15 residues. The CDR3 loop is CASSLAAVRIEPQHF. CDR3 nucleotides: TGTGCCAGCAGCTTGGCGGCCGTCCGAATTGAGCCCCAGCATTTT.

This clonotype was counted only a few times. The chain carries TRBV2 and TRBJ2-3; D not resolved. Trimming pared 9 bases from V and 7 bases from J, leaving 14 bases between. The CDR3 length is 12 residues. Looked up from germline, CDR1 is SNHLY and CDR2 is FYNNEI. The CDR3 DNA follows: TGTGCCAGTCGACTGGGTCAGAATACGCAGTATTTT. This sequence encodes CASRLGQNTQYF.

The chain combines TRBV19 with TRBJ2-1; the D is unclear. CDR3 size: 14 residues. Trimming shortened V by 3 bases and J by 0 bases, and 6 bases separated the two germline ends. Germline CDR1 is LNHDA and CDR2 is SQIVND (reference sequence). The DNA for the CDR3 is TGTGCCAGTAGTATTGGTCACTCCTACAATGAGCAGTTCTTC. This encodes CASSIGHSYNEQFF.

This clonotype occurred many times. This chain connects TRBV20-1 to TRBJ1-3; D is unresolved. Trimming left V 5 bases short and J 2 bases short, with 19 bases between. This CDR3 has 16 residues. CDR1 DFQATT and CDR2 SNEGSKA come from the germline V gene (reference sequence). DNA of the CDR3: TGCAGTGCTTCCCCCATCTCGGATGTGACTGGAAACACCATATATTTT. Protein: CSASPISDVTGNTIYF.

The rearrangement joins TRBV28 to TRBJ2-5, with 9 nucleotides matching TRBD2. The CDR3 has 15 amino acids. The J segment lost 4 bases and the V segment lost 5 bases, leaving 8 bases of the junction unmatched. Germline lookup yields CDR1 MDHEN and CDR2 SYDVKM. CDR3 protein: CASSPILAGTETQYF. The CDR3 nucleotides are TGTGCCAGCAGTCCAATCCTAGCGGGGACAGAGACCCAGTACTTC.

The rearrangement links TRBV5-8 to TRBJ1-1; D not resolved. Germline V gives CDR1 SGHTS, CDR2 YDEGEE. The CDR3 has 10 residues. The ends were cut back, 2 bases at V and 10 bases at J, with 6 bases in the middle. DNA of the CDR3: TGTGCCAGCAGCTTAATCCGAGCTTTCTTT. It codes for CASSLIRAFF.